This passage covers 14 T cell receptor beta chains from one sample sequenced in a study of CD8 T cells in Susac syndrome. RNA amounts of roughly 0.5 to 1 ug underwent reverse transcription with random hexamers. A single record per CDR3 protein comes from TCRdb applying MiXCR to the immunoSEQ multiplex PCR reads. Of around 130,000 distinct CDR3 sequences listed, 80% to 85% are singletons. Sequencing was performed on CD8+ T cells from PBMCs. The receptors originated from a human donor with multiple sclerosis.

The chain has TRBV30 and TRBJ1-2, with unresolved D. CDR3 length: 11 amino acids. The V gene lost 3 bases and the J gene lost 4 bases, with 6 bases spanning the gap. The germline CDR1 and CDR2 sequences are GTSNPN and SVGIG (reference sequence). CDR3 amino acids: CAWRVGYGYTF. The DNA for the CDR3 is TGTGCCTGGAGGGTGGGCTATGGCTACACCTTC.

The rearrangement uses TRBV13 and TRBJ2-1, with D unclear. V lost 0 bases and J 8 bases, leaving 2 bases between the germline ends. The CDR3 has 11 residues. Germline assignment: CDR1 PRHDT and CDR2 FYEKMQ (reference sequence). The CDR3 reads CASSLGHEQFF. The CDR3 region has the DNA TGTGCCAGCAGCTTAGGCCATGAGCAGTTCTTC.

This chain joins TRBV24-1 and TRBJ2-3; D gene uncertain. There are 14 residues in the CDR3. Germline V gives CDR1 KGHDR, CDR2 SFDVKD. Trimming left V 0 bases short and J 6 bases short, with 9 bases between. The CDR3 nucleotides read TGTGCCACCAGTGATTTGCAAGTGGAGGATACGCAGTATTTT. It is translated as CATSDLQVEDTQYF.

The J gene is TRBJ2-1, the V gene TRBV12-3 or TRBV12-4; D uncertain. V dropped 7 bases and J dropped 1 base, with 8 bases sitting between them. CDR3 length: 13 residues. CDR3 residues: CASTPRSYNEQFF. The CDR3 bases are TGTGCCAGCACCCCAAGGTCCTACAATGAGCAGTTCTTC.

The genes are TRBV20-1 and TRBJ1-6, with D possibly TRBD1 on 5 matching bases. V was clipped by 0 bases and J by 4 bases, with 16 bases between them. The CDR3 loop spans 17 amino acids. Per the germline V gene, CDR1 is DFQATT and CDR2 is SNEGSKA (reference sequence). CDR3 sequence (DNA): TGCAGTGCTAGAGACCAGTTTCCGGGGGAGTATAATTCACCCCTCCACTTT. Its translation is CSARDQFPGEYNSPLHF.

CDR3 nucleotides: TGTGCCAGCAGCCCTTGGGGGGTTCGGGGGGAGACCCAGTACTTC. Translation gives CASSPWGVRGETQYF. The chain combines TRBV28 with TRBJ2-5, with D tentatively TRBD2 (6 bases). The germline gives CDR1 MDHEN, CDR2 SYDVKM. V gave up 6 bases and J gave up 5 bases, with 19 bases separating them. This CDR3 comprises 15 residues.

This rearrangement joins TRBV7-2 to TRBJ1-6; 7 bases align to TRBD1. Trimming removed 1 base from V and 8 bases from J; junction bases left unmatched: 5. The CDR3 is made up of 15 amino acids. Germline lookup yields CDR1 SGHTA and CDR2 FQGNSA. CDR3 DNA sequence: TGTGCCAGCAGCTTAGGAGGGGGCGCGGATTCACCCCTCCACTTT. Protein: CASSLGGGADSPLHF.

The chain links TRBV14 to TRBJ2-2; 7 bases align to TRBD2. Per germline, CDR1 SGHDN and CDR2 FVKESK. The V and J ends lost 4 bases and 5 bases, in that order; junction bases with no gene match: 7. This CDR3 has 15 residues. CDR3 bases: TGTGCCAGCAGCCCGGGACTAATGGGTACCGGGGAGCTGTTTTTT. This encodes CASSPGLMGTGELFF.

The rearrangement links TRBV19 to TRBJ2-2, with 7 bases lining up with TRBD2. Germline V lookup: CDR1 LNHDA, CDR2 SQIVND (reference sequence). CDR3 length equals 15 residues. Unmatched junction bases numbered 7, after V lost 4 bases and J lost 5 bases. For the CDR3, the DNA is TGTGCCAGTAGTAGGGGGGGGAGGGCGACCGGGGAGCTGTTTTTT. Residues: CASSRGGRATGELFF.

This clonotype was seen more than once but under ten times. This chain links TRBV4-1 with TRBJ2-1; D is perhaps TRBD2 (7 bases). CDR1 and CDR2 (germline): MGHRA, YSYEKL. With 2 bases removed from V and 0 bases from J, the gap between germline ends came to 17 bases. CDR3 size: 18 residues. DNA of the CDR3: TGCGCCAGCAGCCAAAAGGGGGGGTGGCAGCGCTCCTACAATGAGCAGTTCTTC. Translated, it gives CASSQKGGWQRSYNEQFF.

This chain joins TRBV24-1 and TRBJ2-1; D is uncertain. This CDR3 contains 13 residues. Germline V gene lookup returns CDR1 KGHDR and CDR2 SFDVKD. The V end lost 5 bases, the J end lost 5 bases, and 9 bases lay between the germline ends. Here the CDR3 DNA reads TGTGCCACCAGTGCGCTGGCCAACAATGAGCAGTTCTTC. This translates into CATSALANNEQFF.

The rearrangement joins TRBV11-2 to TRBJ2-1, with D hard to call. Germline-derived CDR1 and CDR2 are SGHAT and FQNNGV. The CDR3 is 14 amino acids. The germline V and J ends were trimmed by 0 bases and 6 bases, with 9 bases remaining between them. The CDR3 DNA is TGTGCCAGCAGCTTAGAGGTATTCGGCAATGAGCAGTTCTTC. This translates into CASSLEVFGNEQFF.

V usage is TRBV7-2 and J usage is TRBJ2-3; no clear D. CDR3 length: 10 amino acids. Trimming cost V 11 bases and J 2 bases, with 5 bases left between them. CDR1 is SGHTA, CDR2 FQGNSA, per germline. CDR3 coding DNA: TGTGCCTTACTCACAGATACGCAGTATTTT. It is translated as CALLTDTQYF.

The rearrangement uses TRBV12-3 or TRBV12-4 and TRBJ1-6, with a possible D match to TRBD1 (6 bases). Trimming cost V 6 bases and J 7 bases, with 13 bases left between them. The CDR3 consists of 14 residues. The CDR3 DNA is TGTGCCAGCAGCCTCCAGGGGAAAAATTCACCCCTCCACTTT. Translation: CASSLQGKNSPLHF.